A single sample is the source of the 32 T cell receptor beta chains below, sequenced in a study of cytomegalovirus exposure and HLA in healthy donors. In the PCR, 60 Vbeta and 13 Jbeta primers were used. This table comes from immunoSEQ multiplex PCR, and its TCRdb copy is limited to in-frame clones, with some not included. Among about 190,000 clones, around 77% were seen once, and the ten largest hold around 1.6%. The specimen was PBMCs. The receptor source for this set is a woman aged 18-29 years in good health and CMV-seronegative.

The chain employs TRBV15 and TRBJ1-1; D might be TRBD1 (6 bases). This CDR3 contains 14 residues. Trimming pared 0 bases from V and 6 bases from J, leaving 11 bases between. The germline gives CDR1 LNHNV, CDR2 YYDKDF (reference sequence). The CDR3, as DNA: TGTGCCACCAGCAGAGATAGGGGGAATTCTGAAGCTTTCTTT. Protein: CATSRDRGNSEAFF.

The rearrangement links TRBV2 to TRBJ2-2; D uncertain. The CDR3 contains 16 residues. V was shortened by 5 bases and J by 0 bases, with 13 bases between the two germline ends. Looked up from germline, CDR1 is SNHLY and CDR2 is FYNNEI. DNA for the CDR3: TGTGCCAGCAGTCCACAGCCAGAACCGAACACCGGGGAGCTGTTTTTT. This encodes CASSPQPEPNTGELFF.

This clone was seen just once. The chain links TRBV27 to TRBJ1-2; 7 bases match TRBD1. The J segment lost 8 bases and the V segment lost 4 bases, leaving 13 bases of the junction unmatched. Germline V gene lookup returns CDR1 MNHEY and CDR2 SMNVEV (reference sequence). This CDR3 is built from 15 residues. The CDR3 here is CASSSPRSGGVGYTF. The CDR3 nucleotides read TGTGCCAGCAGTTCCCCCCGTTCAGGGGGAGTAGGCTACACCTTC.

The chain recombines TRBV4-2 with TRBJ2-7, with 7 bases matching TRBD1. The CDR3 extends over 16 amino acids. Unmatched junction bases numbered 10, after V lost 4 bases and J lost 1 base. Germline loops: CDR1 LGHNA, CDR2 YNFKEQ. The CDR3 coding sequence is TGTGCCAGCAGCCGAGATAGAAGGGACAGATCCTACGAGCAGTACTTC. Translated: CASSRDRRDRSYEQYF.

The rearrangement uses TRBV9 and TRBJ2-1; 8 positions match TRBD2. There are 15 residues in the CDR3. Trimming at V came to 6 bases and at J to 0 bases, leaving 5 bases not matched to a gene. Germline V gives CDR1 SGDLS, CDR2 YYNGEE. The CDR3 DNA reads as TGTGCCAGCAACGACGGGGGGGGCTCCTACAATGAGCAGTTCTTC. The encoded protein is CASNDGGGSYNEQFF.

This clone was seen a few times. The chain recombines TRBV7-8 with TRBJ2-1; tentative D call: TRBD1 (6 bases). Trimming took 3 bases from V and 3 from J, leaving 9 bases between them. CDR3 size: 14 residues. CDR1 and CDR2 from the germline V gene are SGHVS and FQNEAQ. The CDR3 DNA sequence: TGTGCCAGCAGCTTTCTGGACAGCTACAATGAGCAGTTCTTC. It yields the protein CASSFLDSYNEQFF.

The CDR3 loop is CASSLGGGSTDTQYF. In DNA form, the CDR3 reads TGCGCCAGCAGCTTGGGCGGGGGGTCAACAGATACGCAGTATTTT. The V and J genes are TRBV5-1 and TRBJ2-3; TRBD2 matches 8 bases. The germline CDR1 and CDR2 sequences are SGHRS and YFSETQ. Trimming cost V 0 bases and J 3 bases; bases outside gene matches: 3. The CDR3 spans 15 residues.

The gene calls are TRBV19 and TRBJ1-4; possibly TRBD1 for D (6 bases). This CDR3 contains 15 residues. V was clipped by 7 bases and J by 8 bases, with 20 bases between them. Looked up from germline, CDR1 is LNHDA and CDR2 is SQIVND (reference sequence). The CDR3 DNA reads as TGTGCCAGTACCTCCGTTGGGGGCGCTTCGGAAAAACTGTTTTTT. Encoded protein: CASTSVGGASEKLFF.

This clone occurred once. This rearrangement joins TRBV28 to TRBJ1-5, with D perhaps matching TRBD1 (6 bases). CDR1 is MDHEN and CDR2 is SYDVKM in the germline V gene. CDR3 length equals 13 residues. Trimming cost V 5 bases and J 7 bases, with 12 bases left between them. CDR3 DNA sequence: TGTGCCAGCAGTGAACTCCAGGGGCAGCCCCAGCATTTT. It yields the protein CASSELQGQPQHF.

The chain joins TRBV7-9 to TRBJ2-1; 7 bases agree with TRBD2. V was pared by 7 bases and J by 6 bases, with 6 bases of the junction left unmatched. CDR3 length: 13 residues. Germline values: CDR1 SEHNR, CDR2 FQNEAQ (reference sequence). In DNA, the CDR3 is TGTGCCAGCACTGGGGGGAGGGGCAATGAGCAGTTCTTC. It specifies CASTGGRGNEQFF.

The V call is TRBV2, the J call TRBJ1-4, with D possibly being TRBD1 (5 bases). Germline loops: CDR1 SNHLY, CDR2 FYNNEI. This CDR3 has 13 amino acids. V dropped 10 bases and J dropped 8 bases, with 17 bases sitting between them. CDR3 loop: CATFDGGGEKLFF. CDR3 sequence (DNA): TGTGCCACCTTCGATGGGGGGGGAGAAAAACTGTTTTTT.

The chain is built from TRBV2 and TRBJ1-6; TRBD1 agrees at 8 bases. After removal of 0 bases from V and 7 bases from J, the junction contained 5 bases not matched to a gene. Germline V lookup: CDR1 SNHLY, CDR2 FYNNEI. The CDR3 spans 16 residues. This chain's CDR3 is CASSEARGTGNSPLHF. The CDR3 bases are TGTGCCAGCAGTGAAGCGCGGGGGACAGGAAATTCACCCCTCCACTTT.

CDR3 in amino acids: CASSVLGTGGLDTEAFF. The CDR3 nucleotides are TGTGCCAGTAGTGTCCTCGGGACAGGGGGATTGGACACTGAAGCTTTCTTT. J is TRBJ1-1 and V is TRBV19, with TRBD1 identical over 11 bases. V dropped 5 bases and J dropped 3; count of bases not matched to a gene: 11. The germline CDR1 and CDR2 sequences are LNHDA and SQIVND (reference sequence). CDR3 length equals 17 residues.

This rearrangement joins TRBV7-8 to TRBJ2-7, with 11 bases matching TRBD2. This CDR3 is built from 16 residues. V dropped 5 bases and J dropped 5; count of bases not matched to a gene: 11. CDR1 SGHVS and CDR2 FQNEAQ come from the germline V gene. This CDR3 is CASSPISGRVLHEQYF. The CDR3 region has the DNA TGTGCCAGCAGCCCGATTAGCGGGAGGGTCTTACACGAGCAGTACTTC.

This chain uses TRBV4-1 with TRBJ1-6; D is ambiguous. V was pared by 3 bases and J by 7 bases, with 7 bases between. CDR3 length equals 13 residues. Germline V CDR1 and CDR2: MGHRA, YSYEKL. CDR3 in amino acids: CASSHGVNSPLHF. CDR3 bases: TGCGCCAGCAGCCACGGAGTCAATTCACCCCTCCACTTT.

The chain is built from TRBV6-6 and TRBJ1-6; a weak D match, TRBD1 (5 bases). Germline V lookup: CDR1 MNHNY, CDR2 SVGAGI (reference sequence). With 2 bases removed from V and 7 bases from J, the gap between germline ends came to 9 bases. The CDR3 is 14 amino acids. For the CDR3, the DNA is TGTGCCAGCAGTTACGGGGCAGGGAATTCACCCCTCCACTTT. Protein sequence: CASSYGAGNSPLHF.

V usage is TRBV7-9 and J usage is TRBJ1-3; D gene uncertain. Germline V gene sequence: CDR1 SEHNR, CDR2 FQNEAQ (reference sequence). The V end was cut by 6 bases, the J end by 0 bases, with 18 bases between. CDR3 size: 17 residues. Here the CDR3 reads CASSPTPPSSSGNTIYF. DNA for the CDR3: TGTGCCAGCAGTCCCACTCCGCCGTCGAGCTCTGGAAACACCATATATTTT.

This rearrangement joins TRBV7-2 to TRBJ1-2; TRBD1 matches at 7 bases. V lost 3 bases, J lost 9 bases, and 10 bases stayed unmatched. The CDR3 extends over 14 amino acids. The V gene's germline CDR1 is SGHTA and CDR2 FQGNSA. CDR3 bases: TGTGCCAGCAGCTTCCCACACCAGGGGGAGAGCTACACCTTC. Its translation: CASSFPHQGESYTF. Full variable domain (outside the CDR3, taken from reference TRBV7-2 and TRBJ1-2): GAGVSQSPSNKVTEKGKDVELRCDPISGHTALYWYRQSLGQGLEFLIYFQGNSAPDKSGLPSDRFSAERTGGSVSTLTIQRTQQEDSAVYLCASSFPHQGESYTFGSGTRLTVV.

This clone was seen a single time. In DNA form, the CDR3 reads TGTGCCAGCAGCTTTGGACAGGGAAGGGGAGAGCAGTACTTC. Translation: CASSFGQGRGEQYF. The chain employs TRBV5-8 and TRBJ2-7; TRBD1 aligns across 8 bases. Trimming at V came to 2 bases and at J to 7 bases, leaving 8 bases not matched to a gene. Germline values: CDR1 SGHTS, CDR2 YDEGEE. The CDR3 contains 14 residues.

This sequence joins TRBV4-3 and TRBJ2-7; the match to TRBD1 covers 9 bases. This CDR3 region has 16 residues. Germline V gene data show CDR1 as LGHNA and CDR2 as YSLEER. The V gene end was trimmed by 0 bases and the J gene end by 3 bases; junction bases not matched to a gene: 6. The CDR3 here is CASSQDPGTGFYEQYF. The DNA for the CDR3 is TGCGCCAGCAGCCAAGACCCCGGGACAGGGTTCTACGAGCAGTACTTC.

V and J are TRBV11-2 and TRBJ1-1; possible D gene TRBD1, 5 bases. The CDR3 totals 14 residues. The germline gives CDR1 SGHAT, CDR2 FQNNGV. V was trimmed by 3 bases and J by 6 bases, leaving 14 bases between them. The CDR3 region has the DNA TGTGCCAGCAGCTTCGCGGGGCACGGCGCTGAAGCTTTCTTT. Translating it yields CASSFAGHGAEAFF.

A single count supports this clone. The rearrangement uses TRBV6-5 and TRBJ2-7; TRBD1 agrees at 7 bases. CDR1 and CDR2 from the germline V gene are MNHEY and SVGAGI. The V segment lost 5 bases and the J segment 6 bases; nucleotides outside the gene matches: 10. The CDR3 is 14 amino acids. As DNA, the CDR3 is TGTGCCAGCAGTCCCCATCAAACAGGGGCCGAGCAGTACTTC. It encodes CASSPHQTGAEQYF.

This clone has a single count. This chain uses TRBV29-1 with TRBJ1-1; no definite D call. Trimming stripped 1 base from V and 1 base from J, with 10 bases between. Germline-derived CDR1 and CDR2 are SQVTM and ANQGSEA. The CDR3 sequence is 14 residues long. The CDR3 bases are TGCAGCGTTGAAGTCTCCGGGAAGAACACTGAAGCTTTCTTT. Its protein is CSVEVSGKNTEAFF.

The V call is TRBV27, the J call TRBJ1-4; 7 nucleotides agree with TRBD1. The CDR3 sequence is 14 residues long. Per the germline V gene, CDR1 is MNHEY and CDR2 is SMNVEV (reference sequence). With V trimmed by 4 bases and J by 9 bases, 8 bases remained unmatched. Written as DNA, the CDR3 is TGTGCCAGCAGTTCCGACAGGGTTGAGAAAAAACTGTTTTTT. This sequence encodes CASSSDRVEKKLFF.

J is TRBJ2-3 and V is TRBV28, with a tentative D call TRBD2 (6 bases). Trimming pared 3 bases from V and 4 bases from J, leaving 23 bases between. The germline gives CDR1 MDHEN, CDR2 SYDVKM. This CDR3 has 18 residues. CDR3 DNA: TGTGCCAGCAGTTTCCCAATCTTGTCGGGGGAGGCGGCAGATACGCAGTATTTT. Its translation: CASSFPILSGEAADTQYF.

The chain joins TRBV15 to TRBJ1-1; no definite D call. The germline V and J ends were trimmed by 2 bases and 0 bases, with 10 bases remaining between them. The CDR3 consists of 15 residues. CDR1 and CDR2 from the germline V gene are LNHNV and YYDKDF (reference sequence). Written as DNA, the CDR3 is TGTGCCACCAGCAGAACGGCGAGGATGAACACTGAAGCTTTCTTT. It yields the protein CATSRTARMNTEAFF.

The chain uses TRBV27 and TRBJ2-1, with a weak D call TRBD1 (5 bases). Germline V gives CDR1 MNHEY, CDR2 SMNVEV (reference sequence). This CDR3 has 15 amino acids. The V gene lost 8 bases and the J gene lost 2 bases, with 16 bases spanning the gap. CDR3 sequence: CASVQLGHPYNEQFF. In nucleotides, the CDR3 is TGTGCCAGCGTACAACTCGGACACCCCTACAATGAGCAGTTCTTC.

In DNA form, the CDR3 reads TGTGCCAGCAGCGACGACCCCGCGGGGTCCTACGAGCAGTACTTC. Its translation is CASSDDPAGSYEQYF. The rearrangement joins TRBV5-6 to TRBJ2-7; tentative D call: TRBD2 (6 bases). CDR1 and CDR2 (germline): SGHDT, YYEEEE. The CDR3 runs to 15 residues. Trimming removed 4 bases at V and 1 base at J, with 15 bases between.

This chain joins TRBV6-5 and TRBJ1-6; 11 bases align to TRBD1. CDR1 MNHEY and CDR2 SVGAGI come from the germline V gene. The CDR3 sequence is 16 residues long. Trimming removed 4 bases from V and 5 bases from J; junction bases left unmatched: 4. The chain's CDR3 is CASSFPGQGDNSPLHF. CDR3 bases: TGTGCCAGCAGTTTTCCGGGACAGGGGGATAATTCACCCCTCCACTTT.

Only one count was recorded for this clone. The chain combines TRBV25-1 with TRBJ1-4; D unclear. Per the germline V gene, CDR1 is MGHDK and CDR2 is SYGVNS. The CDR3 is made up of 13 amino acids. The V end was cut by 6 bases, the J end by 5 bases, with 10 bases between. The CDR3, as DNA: TGTGCCAGCAGGGGTCTAGAAAATGAAAAACTGTTTTTT. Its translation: CASRGLENEKLFF.

The CDR3 is CASSLGREGFQETQYF. The CDR3 coding sequence is TGTGCCAGCAGCTTAGGGCGGGAGGGTTTCCAAGAGACCCAGTACTTC. The chain has TRBV7-9 and TRBJ2-5; 9 nucleotides align to TRBD2. The CDR3 has 16 residues. J lost 1 base, V lost 1 base, and 4 bases had no gene match. Germline V gene lookup returns CDR1 SEHNR and CDR2 FQNEAQ (reference sequence).

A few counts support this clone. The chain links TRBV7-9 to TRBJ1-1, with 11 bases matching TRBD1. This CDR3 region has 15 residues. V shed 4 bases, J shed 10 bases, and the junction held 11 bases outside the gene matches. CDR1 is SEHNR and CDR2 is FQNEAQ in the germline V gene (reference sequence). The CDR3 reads CASSSGTGGSSVAFF. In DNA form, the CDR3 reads TGTGCCAGCAGCTCGGGGACAGGGGGATCAAGTGTAGCTTTCTTT.